This record covers a single TCR beta chain. In the original processing: Counts of nucleated cells, estimated from reference gene primer amplification, were obtained. Measured with immunoSEQ multiplex PCR; TCRdb has only the in-frame clones, and not every one. The V and J calls and clone size were taken over from that table, and D and trimming were inferred from the DNA. The sample records some 160,000 clones, roughly 90% being singletons. The source of the sample is a study of blood T cell repertoires in COVID-19. The wider study: Acute and convalescent COVID-19 specimens originated in the United States, Italy and Spain. PBMCs, B-cell-depleted T cells, or T cells provided the cDNA or gDNA that made up the material.

The V gene end was trimmed by 8 bases and the J gene end by 4 bases; junction bases not matched to a gene: 3. The CDR3 runs to 13 residues. Sequences were obtained from peripheral blood. The receptor's source is a man aged 55 to 70 with acute or convalescent COVID-19. The rearrangement joins TRBV12-3 or TRBV12-4 to TRBJ1-5, with 9 nucleotides matching TRBD1. For the CDR3, the DNA is TGTGCCAGCGGCGGACAGGGGAATCAGCCCCAGCATTTT. It codes for CASGGQGNQPQHF.